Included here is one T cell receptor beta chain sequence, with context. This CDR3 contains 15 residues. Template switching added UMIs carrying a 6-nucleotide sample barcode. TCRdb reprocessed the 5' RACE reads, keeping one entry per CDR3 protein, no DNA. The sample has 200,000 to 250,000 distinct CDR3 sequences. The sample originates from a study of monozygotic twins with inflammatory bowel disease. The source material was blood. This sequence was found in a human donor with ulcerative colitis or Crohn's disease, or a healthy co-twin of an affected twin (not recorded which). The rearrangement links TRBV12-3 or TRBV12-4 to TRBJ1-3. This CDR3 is CASSTRLGAGNTIYF.